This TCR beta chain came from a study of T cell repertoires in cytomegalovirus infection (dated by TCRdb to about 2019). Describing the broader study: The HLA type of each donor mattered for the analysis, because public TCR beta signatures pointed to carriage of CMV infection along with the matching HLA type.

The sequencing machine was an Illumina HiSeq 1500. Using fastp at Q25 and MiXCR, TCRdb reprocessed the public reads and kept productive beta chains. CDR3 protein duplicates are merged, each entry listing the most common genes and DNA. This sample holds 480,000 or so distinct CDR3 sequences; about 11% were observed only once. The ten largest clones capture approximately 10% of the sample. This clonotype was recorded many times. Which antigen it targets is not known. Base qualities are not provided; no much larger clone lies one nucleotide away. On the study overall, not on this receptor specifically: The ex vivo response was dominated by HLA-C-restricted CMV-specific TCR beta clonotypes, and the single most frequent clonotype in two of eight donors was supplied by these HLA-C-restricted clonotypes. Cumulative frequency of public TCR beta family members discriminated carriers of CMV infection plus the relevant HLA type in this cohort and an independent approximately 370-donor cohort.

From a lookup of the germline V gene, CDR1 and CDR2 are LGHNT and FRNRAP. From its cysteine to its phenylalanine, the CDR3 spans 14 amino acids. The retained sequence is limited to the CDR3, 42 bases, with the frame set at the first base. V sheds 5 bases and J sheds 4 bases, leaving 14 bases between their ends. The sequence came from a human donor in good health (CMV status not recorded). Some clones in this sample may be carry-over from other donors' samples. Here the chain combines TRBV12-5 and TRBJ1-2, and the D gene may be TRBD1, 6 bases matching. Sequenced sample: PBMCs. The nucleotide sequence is TGTGCTAGTGGTGCCGACAGGACATCCTATGGCTACACCTTC. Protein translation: CASGADRTSYGYTF.